This T cell receptor (beta chain) was found in a study of molecular identifiers for immune sequencing clone quantification. In preparing bulk TCR libraries, previously described methods and listed TCR primers were used. TCRdb reprocessed the PCR reads via MiXCR and lists one record per CDR3 protein. The sample has approximately 550,000 distinct CDR3 sequences, about 25% seen once; the top ten hold around 0.76%. Overall study findings and caveats: Amid fewer than 1.3 million naive cells, spiked Jurkat TCR RNA from one cell was reportedly still detectable.

This clonotype was recorded only once. Its target is unknown. This sequence may be a read error, since a much larger clone differs from it by one base. Sorting selected naive CD8 T cells with a CD8+CD4-CCR7+CD45RA+ phenotype. The TCR comes from a human donor in good health. Some libraries in this study had Jurkat cell RNA spiked in. The sequenced sample consisted of naive CD8+ T cells from blood, with Jurkat cell RNA spiked in. Subset of the sample: FACS-sorted CD8+CD4-CCR7+CD45RA+ naive T cells.

DNA for the CDR3: TGTGCCAGCAGGAGGGGGTTCGCTGAAGCTTTCTTT. Its translation: CASRRGFAEAFF. The chain carries TRBV12-3 or TRBV12-4 and TRBJ1-1, with D tentatively TRBD1 (6 bases). Trimming shortened V by 6 bases and J by 6 bases, and 11 bases separated the two germline ends. The CDR3 is 12 residues long.